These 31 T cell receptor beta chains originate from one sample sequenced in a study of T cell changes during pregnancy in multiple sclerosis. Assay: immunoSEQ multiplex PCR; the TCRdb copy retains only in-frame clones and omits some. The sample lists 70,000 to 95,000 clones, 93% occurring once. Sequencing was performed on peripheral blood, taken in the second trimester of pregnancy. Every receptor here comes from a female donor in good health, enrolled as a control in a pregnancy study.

CDR3: CASSEVEKGGYTF. The CDR3 DNA follows: TGTGCCAGCAGTGAAGTGGAGAAGGGGGGCTACACCTTC. The V gene is TRBV6-1, the J gene TRBJ1-2; maybe TRBD1 (5 bases). The germline V and J ends were trimmed by 1 base and 8 bases, with 11 bases remaining between them. This CDR3 is 13 amino acids long. Germline-derived CDR1 and CDR2 are MNHNS and SASEGT.

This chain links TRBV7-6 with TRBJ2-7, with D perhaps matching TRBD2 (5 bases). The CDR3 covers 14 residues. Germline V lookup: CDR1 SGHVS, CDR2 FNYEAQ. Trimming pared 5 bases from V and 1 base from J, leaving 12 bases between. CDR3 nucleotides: TGTGCCAGCAGCCCTAGCCTACGTTCCTACGAGCAGTACTTC. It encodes CASSPSLRSYEQYF.

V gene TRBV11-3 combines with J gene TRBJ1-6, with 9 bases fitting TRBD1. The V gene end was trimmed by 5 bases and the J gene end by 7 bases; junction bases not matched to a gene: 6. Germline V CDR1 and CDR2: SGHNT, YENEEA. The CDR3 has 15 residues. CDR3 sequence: CASSRVGQGNSPLHF. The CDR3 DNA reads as TGTGCCAGCAGCCGCGTCGGACAGGGGAATTCACCCCTCCACTTT.

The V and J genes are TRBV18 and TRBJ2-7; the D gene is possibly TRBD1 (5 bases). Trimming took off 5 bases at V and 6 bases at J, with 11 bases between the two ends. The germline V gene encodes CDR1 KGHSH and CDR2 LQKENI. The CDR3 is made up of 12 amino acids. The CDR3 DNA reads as TGTGCCAGCTCATCAGGAAGGGGCGAGCAGTACTTC. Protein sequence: CASSSGRGEQYF.

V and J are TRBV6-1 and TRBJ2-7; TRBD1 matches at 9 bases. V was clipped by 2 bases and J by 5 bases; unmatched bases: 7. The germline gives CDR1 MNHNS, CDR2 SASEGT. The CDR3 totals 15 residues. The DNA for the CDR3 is TGTGCCAGCAGTGAACTGGTACAGGGGGCGAACGAGCAGTACTTC. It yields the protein CASSELVQGANEQYF.

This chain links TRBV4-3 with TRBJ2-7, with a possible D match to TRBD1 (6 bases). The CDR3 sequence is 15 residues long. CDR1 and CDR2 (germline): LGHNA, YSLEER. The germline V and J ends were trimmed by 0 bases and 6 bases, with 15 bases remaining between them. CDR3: CASSQDVGGFREQYF. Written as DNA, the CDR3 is TGCGCCAGCAGCCAAGACGTAGGGGGTTTTCGCGAGCAGTACTTC.

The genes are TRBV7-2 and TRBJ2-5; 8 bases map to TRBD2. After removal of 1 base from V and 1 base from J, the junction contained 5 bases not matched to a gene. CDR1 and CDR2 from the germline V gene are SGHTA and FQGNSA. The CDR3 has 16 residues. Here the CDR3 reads CASSLGRLASQETQYF. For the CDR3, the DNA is TGTGCCAGCAGCTTAGGTCGACTAGCGAGCCAAGAGACCCAGTACTTC.

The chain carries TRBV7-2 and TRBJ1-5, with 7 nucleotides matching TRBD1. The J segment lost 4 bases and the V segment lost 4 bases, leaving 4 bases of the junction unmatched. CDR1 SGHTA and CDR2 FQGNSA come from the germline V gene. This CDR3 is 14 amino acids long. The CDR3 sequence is CASSSRQGNQPQHF. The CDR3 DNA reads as TGTGCCAGCAGCTCCCGACAGGGTAATCAGCCCCAGCATTTT.

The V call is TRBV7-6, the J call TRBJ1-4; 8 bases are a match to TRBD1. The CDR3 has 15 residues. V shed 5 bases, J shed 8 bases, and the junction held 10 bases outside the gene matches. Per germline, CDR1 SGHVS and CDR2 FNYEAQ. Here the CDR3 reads CASSTGQVRGEKLFF. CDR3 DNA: TGTGCCAGCAGCACGGGACAGGTCCGGGGGGAAAAACTGTTTTTT.

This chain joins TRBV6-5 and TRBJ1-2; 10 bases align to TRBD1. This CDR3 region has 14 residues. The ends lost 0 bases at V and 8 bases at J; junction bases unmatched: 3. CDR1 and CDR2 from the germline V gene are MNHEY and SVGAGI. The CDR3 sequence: CASSYSGTGAGYTF. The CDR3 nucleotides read TGTGCCAGCAGTTACTCCGGGACAGGGGCCGGCTACACCTTC.

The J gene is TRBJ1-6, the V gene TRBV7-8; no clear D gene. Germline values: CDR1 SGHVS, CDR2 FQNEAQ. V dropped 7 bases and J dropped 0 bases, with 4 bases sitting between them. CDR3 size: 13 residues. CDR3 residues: CASMSSYNSPLHF. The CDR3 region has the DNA TGTGCCAGCATGAGCTCCTATAATTCACCCCTCCACTTT.

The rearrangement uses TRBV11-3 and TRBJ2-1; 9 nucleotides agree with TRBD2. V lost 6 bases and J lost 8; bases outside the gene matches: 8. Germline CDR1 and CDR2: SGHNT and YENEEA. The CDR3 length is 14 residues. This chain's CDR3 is CASRPTSGPDEQFF. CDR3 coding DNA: TGTGCCAGCAGACCGACTAGCGGCCCCGATGAGCAGTTCTTC.

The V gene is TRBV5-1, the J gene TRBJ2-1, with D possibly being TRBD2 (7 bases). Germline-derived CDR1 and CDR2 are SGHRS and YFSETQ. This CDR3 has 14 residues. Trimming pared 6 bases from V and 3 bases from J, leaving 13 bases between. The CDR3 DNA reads TGCGCCAGCAATCCGGGGGGCCGCTACAATGAGCAGTTCTTC. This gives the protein CASNPGGRYNEQFF.

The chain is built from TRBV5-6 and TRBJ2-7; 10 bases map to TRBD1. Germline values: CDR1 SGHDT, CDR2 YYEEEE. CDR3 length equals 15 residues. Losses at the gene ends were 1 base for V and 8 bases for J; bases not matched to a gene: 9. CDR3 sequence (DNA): TGTGCCAGCAGCTTGAAACGGACAGGGGGATTAAAGCAGTACTTC. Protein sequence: CASSLKRTGGLKQYF.

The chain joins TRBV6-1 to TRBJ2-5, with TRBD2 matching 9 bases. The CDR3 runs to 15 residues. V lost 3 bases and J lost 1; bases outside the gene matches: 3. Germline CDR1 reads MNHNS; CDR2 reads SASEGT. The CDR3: CASSEIAGVQETQYF. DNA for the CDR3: TGTGCCAGCAGTGAGATAGCGGGGGTCCAAGAGACCCAGTACTTC.

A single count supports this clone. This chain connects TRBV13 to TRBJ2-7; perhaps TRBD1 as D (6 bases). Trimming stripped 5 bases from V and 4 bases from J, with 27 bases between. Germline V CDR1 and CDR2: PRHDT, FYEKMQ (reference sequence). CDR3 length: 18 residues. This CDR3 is CASSIRYIAGRGRYEQYF. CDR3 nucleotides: TGTGCCAGCAGCATTAGGTACATCGCGGGCAGGGGAAGGTACGAGCAGTACTTC.

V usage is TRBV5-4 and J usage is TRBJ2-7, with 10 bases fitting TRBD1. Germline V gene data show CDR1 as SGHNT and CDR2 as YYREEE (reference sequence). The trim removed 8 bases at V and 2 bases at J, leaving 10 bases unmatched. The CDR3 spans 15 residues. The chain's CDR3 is CASSQPGQGPYEQYF. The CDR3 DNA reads TGTGCCAGTTCCCAACCGGGACAGGGGCCCTACGAGCAGTACTTC. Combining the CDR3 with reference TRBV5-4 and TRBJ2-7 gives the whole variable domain ETGVTQSPTHLIKTRGQQVTLRCSSQSGHNTVSWYQQALGQGPQFIFQYYREEENGRGNFPPRFSGLQFPNYSSELNVNALELDDSALYLCASSQPGQGPYEQYFGPGTRLTVT.

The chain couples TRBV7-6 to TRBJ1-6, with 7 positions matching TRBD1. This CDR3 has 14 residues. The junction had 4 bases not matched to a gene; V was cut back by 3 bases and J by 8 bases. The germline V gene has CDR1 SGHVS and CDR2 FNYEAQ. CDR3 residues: CASSFDRVDSPLHF. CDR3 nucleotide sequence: TGTGCCAGCAGCTTTGACAGGGTTGATTCACCCCTCCACTTT.

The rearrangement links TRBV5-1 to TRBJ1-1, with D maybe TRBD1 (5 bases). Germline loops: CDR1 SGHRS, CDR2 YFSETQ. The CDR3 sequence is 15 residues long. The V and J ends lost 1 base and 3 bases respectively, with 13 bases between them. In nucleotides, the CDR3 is TGCGCCAGCAGCTTGTTCAGGGAATCGGACACTGAAGCTTTCTTT. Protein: CASSLFRESDTEAFF. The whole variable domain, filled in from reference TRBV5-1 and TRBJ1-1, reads KAGVTQTPRYLIKTRGQQVTLSCSPISGHRSVSWYQQTPGQGLQFLFEYFSETQRNKGNFPGRFSGRQFSNSRSEMNVSTLELGDSALYLCASSLFRESDTEAFFGQGTRLTVV.

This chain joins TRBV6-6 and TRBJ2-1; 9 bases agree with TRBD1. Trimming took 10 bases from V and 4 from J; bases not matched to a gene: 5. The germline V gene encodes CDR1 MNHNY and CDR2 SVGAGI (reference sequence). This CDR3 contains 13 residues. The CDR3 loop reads CATGQGIYNEQFF. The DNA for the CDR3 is TGTGCCACCGGACAGGGGATATACAATGAGCAGTTCTTC.

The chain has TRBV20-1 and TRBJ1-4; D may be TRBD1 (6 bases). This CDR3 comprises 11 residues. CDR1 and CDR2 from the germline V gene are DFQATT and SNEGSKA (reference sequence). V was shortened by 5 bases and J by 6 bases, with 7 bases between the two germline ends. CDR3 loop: CSAYRDEKLFF. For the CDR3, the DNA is TGCAGTGCTTACAGGGATGAAAAACTGTTTTTT.

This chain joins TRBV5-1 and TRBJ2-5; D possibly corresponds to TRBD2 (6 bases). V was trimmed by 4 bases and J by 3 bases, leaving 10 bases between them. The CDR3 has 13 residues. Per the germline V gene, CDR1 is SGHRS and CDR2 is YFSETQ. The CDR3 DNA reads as TGCGCCAGCAGCGCGGGGACCGAAGAGACCCAGTACTTC. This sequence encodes CASSAGTEETQYF.

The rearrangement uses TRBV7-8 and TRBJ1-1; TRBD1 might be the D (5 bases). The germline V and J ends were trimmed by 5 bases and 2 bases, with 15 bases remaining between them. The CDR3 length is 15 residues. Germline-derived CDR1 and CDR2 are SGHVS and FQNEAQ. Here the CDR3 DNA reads TGTGCCAGCAGCCCCCTCAGGGAGGTCAACACTGAAGCTTTCTTT. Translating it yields CASSPLREVNTEAFF.

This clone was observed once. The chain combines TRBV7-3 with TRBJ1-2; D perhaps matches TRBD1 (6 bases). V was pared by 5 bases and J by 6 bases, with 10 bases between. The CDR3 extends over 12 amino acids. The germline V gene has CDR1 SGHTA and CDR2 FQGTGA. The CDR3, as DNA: TGTGCCAGCAGCCTACAGGGTAATGGCTACACCTTC. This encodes CASSLQGNGYTF.

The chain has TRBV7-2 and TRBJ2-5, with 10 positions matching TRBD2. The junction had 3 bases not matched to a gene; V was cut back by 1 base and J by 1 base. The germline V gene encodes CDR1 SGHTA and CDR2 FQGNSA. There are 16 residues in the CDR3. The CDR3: CASSLDQRGGQETQYF. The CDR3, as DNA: TGTGCCAGCAGCTTAGACCAGCGGGGGGGCCAAGAGACCCAGTACTTC.

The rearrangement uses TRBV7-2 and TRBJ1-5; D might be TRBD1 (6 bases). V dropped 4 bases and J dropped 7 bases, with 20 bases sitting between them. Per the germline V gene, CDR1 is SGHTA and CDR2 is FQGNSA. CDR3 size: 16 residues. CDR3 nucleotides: TGTGCCAGCAGCTCTCCGGACCGGGGAGGGGGACAGCCCCAGCATTTT. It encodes CASSSPDRGGGQPQHF.

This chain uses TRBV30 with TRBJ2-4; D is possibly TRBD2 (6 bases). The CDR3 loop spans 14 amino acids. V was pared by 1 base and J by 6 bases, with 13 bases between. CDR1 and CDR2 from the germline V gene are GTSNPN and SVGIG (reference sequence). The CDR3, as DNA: TGTGCCTGGAGTGGGCGGGATCCTGTAAACATTCAGTACTTC. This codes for CAWSGRDPVNIQYF.

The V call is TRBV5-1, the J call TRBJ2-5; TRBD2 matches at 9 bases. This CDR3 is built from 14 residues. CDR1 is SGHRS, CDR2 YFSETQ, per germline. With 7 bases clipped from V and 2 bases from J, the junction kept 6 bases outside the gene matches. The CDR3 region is CASAPLAGQETQYF. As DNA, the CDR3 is TGCGCCAGCGCCCCCCTAGCGGGGCAAGAGACCCAGTACTTC.

Written as DNA, the CDR3 is TGTGCCTGGAACGCGGTACAAGAGACCCAGTACTTC. Translation gives CAWNAVQETQYF. The rearrangement uses TRBV30 and TRBJ2-5; no definite D call. V lost 4 bases and J lost 2, with 8 bases in between. CDR1 is GTSNPN, CDR2 SVGIG, per germline (reference sequence). This CDR3 spans 12 amino acids.

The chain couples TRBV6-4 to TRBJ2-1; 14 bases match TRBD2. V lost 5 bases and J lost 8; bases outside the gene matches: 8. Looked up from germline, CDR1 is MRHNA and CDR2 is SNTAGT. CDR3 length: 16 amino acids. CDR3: CASSLSGTSGGDEQFF. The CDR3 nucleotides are TGTGCCAGCAGTTTATCCGGGACTAGCGGGGGAGATGAGCAGTTCTTC.

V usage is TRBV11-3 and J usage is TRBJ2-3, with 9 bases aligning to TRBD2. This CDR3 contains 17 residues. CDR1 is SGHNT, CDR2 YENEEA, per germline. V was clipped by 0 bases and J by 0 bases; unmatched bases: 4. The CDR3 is CASSLDLAGVSTDTQYF. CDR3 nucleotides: TGTGCCAGCAGCTTAGACTTAGCGGGGGTAAGCACAGATACGCAGTATTTT.